Presented here are 14 T cell receptor beta chains from one specimen sequenced in a study of shared clonotypes between healthy human individuals. The protocol was immunoSEQ multiplex PCR, while the TCRdb copy is restricted to in-frame clones and leaves out a portion. The sample includes 2 million to 2.5 million clones, approximately 96% of them seen just once. The sample taken for sequencing was naive CD4+ T cells sorted from blood. Described subset: CD45RA+ positively selected. Receptors were obtained from a young man in good health.

The V call is TRBV18, the J call TRBJ1-2, with D possibly TRBD1 on 5 matching bases. V was trimmed by 4 bases and J by 5 bases, leaving 20 bases between them. Germline V lookup: CDR1 KGHSH, CDR2 LQKENI. CDR3 length: 16 amino acids. In nucleotides, the CDR3 is TGTGCCAGCTCACATACCCCCGGGGCTCCTGGGTATGGCTACACCTTC. It codes for CASSHTPGAPGYGYTF.

V usage is TRBV6-1 and J usage is TRBJ2-1, with 11 bases lining up with TRBD2. CDR3 size: 14 residues. CDR1 MNHNS and CDR2 SASEGT come from the germline V gene. Losses at the gene ends were 5 bases for V and 5 bases for J; bases not matched to a gene: 2. CDR3 in amino acids: CASSLAGGNNEQFF. The CDR3 DNA reads TGTGCCAGCAGTTTAGCGGGGGGGAACAATGAGCAGTTCTTC.

The chain joins TRBV4-1 to TRBJ1-2, with 9 nucleotides matching TRBD1. V gave up 4 bases and J gave up 4 bases; unmatched junction bases: 10. There are 16 residues in the CDR3. Per germline, CDR1 MGHRA and CDR2 YSYEKL. The CDR3 sequence: CASSPRRDREGYGYTF. CDR3 sequence (DNA): TGCGCCAGCAGCCCTCGCCGGGACAGGGAGGGCTATGGCTACACCTTC.

This rearrangement joins TRBV12-5 to TRBJ2-5; 10 bases align to TRBD2. CDR3 length equals 15 residues. V dropped 5 bases and J dropped 3; count of bases not matched to a gene: 6. Germline values: CDR1 LGHNT, CDR2 FRNRAP. DNA of the CDR3: TGTGCTAGTGGTCCCGGACTAGCGGCGAAAGAGACCCAGTACTTC. Translation gives CASGPGLAAKETQYF.

The sample holds one count of this clone. The chain uses TRBV2 and TRBJ2-1; D call uncertain. With 7 bases removed from V and 7 bases from J, the gap between germline ends came to 11 bases. This CDR3 contains 12 residues. CDR1 is SNHLY, CDR2 FYNNEI, per germline. Here the CDR3 DNA reads TGTGCCAGCACCTCGGCCCGGAATGAGCAGTTCTTC. Its translation is CASTSARNEQFF.

This chain links TRBV19 with TRBJ2-7; D call uncertain. Germline CDR1 reads LNHDA; CDR2 reads SQIVND (reference sequence). CDR3 length: 13 residues. The CDR3 loop reads CASGSSQSYEQYF. CDR3 sequence (DNA): TGTGCAAGTGGTAGTTCCCAATCCTACGAGCAGTACTTC.

This clone was recorded a few times. This CDR3 reads CSLRTGHTEAFF. The CDR3 DNA reads as TGCAGCTTAAGGACCGGTCACACTGAAGCTTTCTTT. This sequence joins TRBV29-1 and TRBJ1-1; D is unclear. There are 12 residues in the CDR3. CDR1 SQVTM and CDR2 ANQGSEA come from the germline V gene. The V end lost 8 bases, the J end lost 3 bases, and 13 bases lay between the germline ends.

The chain links TRBV6-1 to TRBJ1-5, with D uncertain. The V end lost 7 bases, the J end lost 0 bases, and 4 bases lay between the germline ends. Germline loops: CDR1 MNHNS, CDR2 SASEGT. The CDR3 loop spans 12 amino acids. The CDR3 region is CASKYSNQPQHF. In DNA, the CDR3 is TGTGCCAGCAAGTATAGCAATCAGCCCCAGCATTTT.

A remark on this clone: This sample includes further DNA sequences coding for the same CDR3. Here the CDR3 reads CASSVGESYEQYF. The CDR3 region has the DNA TGTGCCAGCAGCGTAGGCGAGTCCTACGAGCAGTACTTC. The V call is TRBV9, the J call TRBJ2-7; D call uncertain. The CDR3 has 13 residues. V was pared by 0 bases and J by 1 base, with 5 bases between. CDR1 is SGDLS and CDR2 is YYNGEE in the germline V gene.

J is TRBJ2-7 and V is TRBV28, with a tentative D call TRBD2 (5 bases). Germline V CDR1 and CDR2: MDHEN, SYDVKM. The V and J ends lost 2 bases and 6 bases respectively, with 8 bases between them. The CDR3 length is 12 residues. CDR3 nucleotides: TGTGCCAGCAGTTTACGGGATAGCGAGCAGTACTTC. Protein: CASSLRDSEQYF. Together with reference TRBV28 and TRBJ2-7, the CDR3 gives the full variable domain: DVKVTQSSRYLVKRTGEKVFLECVQDMDHENMFWYRQDPGLGLRLIYFSYDVKMKEKGDIPEGYSVSREKKERFSLILESASTNQTSMYLCASSLRDSEQYFGPGTRLTVT.

This clone was seen once. V gene TRBV7-8 combines with J gene TRBJ1-5; D possibly corresponds to TRBD1 (6 bases). V gave up 5 bases and J gave up 9 bases, with 20 bases separating them. Germline-derived CDR1 and CDR2 are SGHVS and FQNEAQ. The CDR3 length is 15 residues. The CDR3 loop reads CASSPSHRAPMPQHF. The CDR3 DNA is TGTGCCAGCAGCCCCTCTCACAGGGCCCCTATGCCCCAGCATTTT.

This clone was seen a single time. V is TRBV5-6 and J is TRBJ2-3; 9 bases map to TRBD2. The CDR3 is made up of 16 amino acids. Germline assignment: CDR1 SGHDT and CDR2 YYEEEE. Trimming cost V 1 base and J 3 bases; bases outside gene matches: 6. The CDR3, as DNA: TGTGCCAGCAGCTTGCTGGGACTAGCTGGGACAGATACGCAGTATTTT. Amino acids: CASSLLGLAGTDTQYF.

The chain is built from TRBV21-1 and TRBJ2-2; the table assigns TRBD2, which was not confirmed against the DNA. TRBV21-1 is annotated as a pseudogene. This CDR3 spans 16 amino acids. The chain's CDR3 is CASSKVRGENTGELFF. The CDR3 DNA follows: TGTGCCAGCAGCAAAGTGCGGGGCGAAAACACCGGGGAGCTGTTTTTT.

Only one count was recorded for this clone. The V gene is TRBV2, the J gene TRBJ2-7; possibly TRBD1 for D (6 bases). Germline loops: CDR1 SNHLY, CDR2 FYNNEI. This CDR3 has 13 amino acids. V was cut by 0 bases and J by 6 bases, with 9 bases left in between. This CDR3 reads CASSEAGASEQYF. CDR3 nucleotides: TGTGCCAGCAGTGAAGCGGGGGCCAGCGAGCAGTACTTC.